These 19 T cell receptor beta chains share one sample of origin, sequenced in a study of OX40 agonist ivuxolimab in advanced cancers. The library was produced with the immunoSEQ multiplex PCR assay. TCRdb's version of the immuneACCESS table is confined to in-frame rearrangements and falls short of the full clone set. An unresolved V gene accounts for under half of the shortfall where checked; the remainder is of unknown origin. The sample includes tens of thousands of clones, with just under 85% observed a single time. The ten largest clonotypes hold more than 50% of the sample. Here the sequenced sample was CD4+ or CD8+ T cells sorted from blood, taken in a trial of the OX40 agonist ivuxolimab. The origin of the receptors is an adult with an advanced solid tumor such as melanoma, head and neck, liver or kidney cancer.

The CDR3 DNA follows: TGTGCCAGCAGCCCCCCGGCGGGGGGGGCCTACGAGCAGTACTTC. This sequence encodes CASSPPAGGAYEQYF. This rearrangement joins TRBV9 to TRBJ2-7, with 9 bases lining up with TRBD2. The V segment lost 4 bases and the J segment 2 bases; nucleotides outside the gene matches: 7. Germline V gene data show CDR1 as SGDLS and CDR2 as YYNGEE. The CDR3 totals 15 residues.

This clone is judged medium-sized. The CDR3 bases are TGTGCCAGCAGTGATTTAGTCAGGGACAATCAGCCCCAGCATTTT. This sequence encodes CASSDLVRDNQPQHF. The chain carries TRBV2 and TRBJ1-5, with D perhaps TRBD1 (5 bases). This CDR3 has 15 amino acids. V was cut by 3 bases and J by 3 bases, with 12 bases left in between. Germline V lookup: CDR1 SNHLY, CDR2 FYNNEI.

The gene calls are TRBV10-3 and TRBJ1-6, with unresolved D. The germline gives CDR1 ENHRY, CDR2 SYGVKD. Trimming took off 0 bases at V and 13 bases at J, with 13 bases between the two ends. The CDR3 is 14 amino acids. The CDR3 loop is CAISESGGLDPLHF. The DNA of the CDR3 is TGTGCCATCAGTGAGTCCGGCGGCCTCGACCCCCTCCACTTT.

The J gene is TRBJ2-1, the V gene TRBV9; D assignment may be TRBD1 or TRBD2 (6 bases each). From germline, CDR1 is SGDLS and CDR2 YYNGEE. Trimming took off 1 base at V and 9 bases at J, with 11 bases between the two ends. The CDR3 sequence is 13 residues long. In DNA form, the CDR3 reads TGTGCCAGCAGCGTATGGCGGGACACTGAGCAGTTCTTC. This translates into CASSVWRDTEQFF.

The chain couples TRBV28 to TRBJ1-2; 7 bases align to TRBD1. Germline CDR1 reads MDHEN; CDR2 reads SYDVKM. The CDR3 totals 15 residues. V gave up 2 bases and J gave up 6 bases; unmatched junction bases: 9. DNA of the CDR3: TGTGCCAGCAGTTTAGAGAGGCAGGGGGTAAATGGCTACACCTTC. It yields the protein CASSLERQGVNGYTF.

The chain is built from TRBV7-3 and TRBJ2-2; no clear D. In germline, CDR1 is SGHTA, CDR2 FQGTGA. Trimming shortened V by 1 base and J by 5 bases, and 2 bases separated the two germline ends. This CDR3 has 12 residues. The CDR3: CASSLNTGELFF. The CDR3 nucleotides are TGTGCCAGCAGCTTAAATACCGGGGAGCTGTTTTTT.

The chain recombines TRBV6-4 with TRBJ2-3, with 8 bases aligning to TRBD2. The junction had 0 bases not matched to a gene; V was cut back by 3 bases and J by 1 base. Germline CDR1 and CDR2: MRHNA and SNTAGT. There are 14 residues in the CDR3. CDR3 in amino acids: CASSEAGGTDTQYF. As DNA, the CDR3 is TGTGCCAGCAGTGAAGCGGGGGGCACAGATACGCAGTATTTT.

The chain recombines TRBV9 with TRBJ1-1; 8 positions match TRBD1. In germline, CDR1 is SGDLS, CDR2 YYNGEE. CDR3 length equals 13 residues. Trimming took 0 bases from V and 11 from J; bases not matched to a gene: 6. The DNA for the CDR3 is TGTGCCAGCAGCGTAGTGCAGGGGGCGACCGCTTTCTTT. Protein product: CASSVVQGATAFF.

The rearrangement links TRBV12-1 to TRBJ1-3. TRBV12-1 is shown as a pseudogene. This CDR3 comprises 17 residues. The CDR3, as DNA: TGTGCCAGCAGCTTTGTTAAGGATTTCCTCTCTGGAAACACCATATATTTT. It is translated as CASSFVKDFLSGNTIYF.

CDR3 amino acids: CASSSAISGVGETQYF. The CDR3 region has the DNA TGTGCCAGCAGCTCCGCCATATCGGGGGTCGGGGAGACCCAGTACTTC. The chain has TRBV27 and TRBJ2-5, with TRBD2 as a possible D gene (6 bases). This CDR3 is 16 amino acids long. Trimming pared 6 bases from V and 5 bases from J, leaving 22 bases between. Germline CDR1 MNHEY, CDR2 SMNVEV (reference sequence).

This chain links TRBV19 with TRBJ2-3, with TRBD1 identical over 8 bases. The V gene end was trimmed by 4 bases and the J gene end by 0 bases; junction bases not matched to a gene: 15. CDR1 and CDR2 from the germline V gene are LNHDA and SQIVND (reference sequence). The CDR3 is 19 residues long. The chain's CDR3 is CASSKTGVAALSSTDTQYF. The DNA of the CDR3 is TGTGCCAGTAGTAAGACAGGGGTAGCGGCATTGTCTAGCACAGATACGCAGTATTTT.

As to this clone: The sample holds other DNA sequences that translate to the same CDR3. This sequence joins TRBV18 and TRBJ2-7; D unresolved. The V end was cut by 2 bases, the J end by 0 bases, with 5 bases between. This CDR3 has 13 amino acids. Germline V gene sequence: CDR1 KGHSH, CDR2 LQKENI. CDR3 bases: TGTGCCAGCTCACCAGATAGCTCCTACGAGCAGTACTTC. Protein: CASSPDSSYEQYF.

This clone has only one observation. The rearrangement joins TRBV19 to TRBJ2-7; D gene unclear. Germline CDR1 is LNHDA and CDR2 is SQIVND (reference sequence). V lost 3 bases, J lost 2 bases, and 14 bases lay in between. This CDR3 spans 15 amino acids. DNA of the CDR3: TGTGCCAGTAGTATCGGTGGCAAAGCCGCCTACGAGCAGTACTTC. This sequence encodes CASSIGGKAAYEQYF.

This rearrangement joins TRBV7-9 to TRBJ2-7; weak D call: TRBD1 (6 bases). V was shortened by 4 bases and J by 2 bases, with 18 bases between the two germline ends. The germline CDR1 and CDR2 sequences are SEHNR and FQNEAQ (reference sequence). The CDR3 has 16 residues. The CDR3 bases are TGTGCCAGCAGCTACCCCCGGGACATGAATCCCTACGAGCAGTACTTC. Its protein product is CASSYPRDMNPYEQYF. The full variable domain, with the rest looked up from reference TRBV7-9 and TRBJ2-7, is DTGVSQNPRHKITKRGQNVTFRCDPISEHNRLYWYRQTLGQGPEFLTYFQNEAQLEKSRLLSDRFSAERPKGSFSTLEIQRTEQGDSAMYLCASSYPRDMNPYEQYFGPGTRLTVT.

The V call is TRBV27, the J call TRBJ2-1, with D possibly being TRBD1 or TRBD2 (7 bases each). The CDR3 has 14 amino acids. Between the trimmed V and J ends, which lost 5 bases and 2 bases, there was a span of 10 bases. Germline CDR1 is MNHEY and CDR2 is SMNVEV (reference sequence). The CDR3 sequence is CASSPGGAYNEQFF. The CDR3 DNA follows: TGTGCCAGCAGTCCAGGGGGGGCCTACAATGAGCAGTTCTTC.

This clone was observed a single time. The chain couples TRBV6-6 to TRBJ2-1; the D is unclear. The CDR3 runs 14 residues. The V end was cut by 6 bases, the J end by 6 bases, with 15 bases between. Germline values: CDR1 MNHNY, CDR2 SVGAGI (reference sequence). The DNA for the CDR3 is TGTGCCAGCAGCACCTCCAGCCTGGCCAATGAGCAGTTCTTC. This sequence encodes CASSTSSLANEQFF.

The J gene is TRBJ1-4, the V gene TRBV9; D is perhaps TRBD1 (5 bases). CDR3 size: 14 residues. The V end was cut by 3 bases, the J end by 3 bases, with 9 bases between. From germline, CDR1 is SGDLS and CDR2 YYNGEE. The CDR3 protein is CASSGGDPNEKLFF. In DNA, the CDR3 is TGTGCCAGCAGCGGGGGGGATCCTAATGAAAAACTGTTTTTT.

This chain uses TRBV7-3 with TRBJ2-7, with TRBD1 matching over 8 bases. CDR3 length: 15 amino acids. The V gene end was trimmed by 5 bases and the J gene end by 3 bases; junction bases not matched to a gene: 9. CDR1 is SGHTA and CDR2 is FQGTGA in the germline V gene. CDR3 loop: CASSPTGANIYEQYF. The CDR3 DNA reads TGTGCCAGCAGCCCGACAGGGGCCAACATCTACGAGCAGTACTTC.

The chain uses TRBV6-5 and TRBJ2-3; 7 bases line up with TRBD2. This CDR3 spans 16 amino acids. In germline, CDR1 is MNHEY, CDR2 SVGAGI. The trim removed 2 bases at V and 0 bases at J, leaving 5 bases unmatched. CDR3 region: CASSYDPSGSTDTQYF. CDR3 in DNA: TGTGCCAGCAGTTACGATCCTAGCGGTAGCACAGATACGCAGTATTTT.